The 14 T cell receptor beta chains listed next were all sequenced from one sample in a study of shared clonotypes between healthy human individuals. Method: immunoSEQ multiplex PCR; TCRdb's copy keeps in-frame clones and lacks some. This table has approximately 2.5 million clones, around nine tenths appearing once. Material for sequencing was naive CD4+ T cells sorted from blood. As to subset: CD45RA+ positively selected. These receptors came from a man younger than 35 in good health.

Details on this clone: The sample has other DNA sequences that encode this CDR3 too. The chain recombines TRBV5-6 with TRBJ2-3, with D unclear. Deletions cut 0 bases from V and 3 bases from J, with 5 bases between. This CDR3 is 13 amino acids long. The V gene's germline CDR1 is SGHDT and CDR2 YYEEEE. The CDR3 is CASSLGSTDTQYF. For the CDR3, the DNA is TGTGCCAGCAGCTTGGGCTCGACAGATACGCAGTATTTT.

V usage is TRBV4-1 and J usage is TRBJ1-3, with D perhaps TRBD1 (6 bases). Germline CDR1 is MGHRA and CDR2 is YSYEKL. The CDR3 length is 17 residues. Trimming took off 0 bases at V and 0 bases at J, with 12 bases between the two ends. Here the CDR3 DNA reads TGCGCCAGCAGCCAAGATCTGGACAGTTACTCTGGAAACACCATATATTTT. Amino acids: CASSQDLDSYSGNTIYF.

This rearrangement joins TRBV2 to TRBJ2-2, with TRBD2 matching 8 bases. This CDR3 region has 16 residues. V lost 5 bases, J lost 0 bases, and 5 bases stayed unmatched. CDR1 and CDR2 (germline): SNHLY, FYNNEI. The CDR3 spells CASSSSGQTNTGELFF. The CDR3 DNA follows: TGTGCCAGCAGTTCTAGCGGGCAAACGAACACCGGGGAGCTGTTTTTT.

This chain links TRBV28 with TRBJ1-2; perhaps TRBD1 as D (6 bases). Per germline, CDR1 MDHEN and CDR2 SYDVKM. V lost 2 bases and J lost 3, with 13 bases in between. The CDR3 has 15 amino acids. CDR3 residues: CASSLTGGQDYGYTF. Written as DNA, the CDR3 is TGTGCCAGCAGTTTAACGGGGGGGCAAGACTATGGCTACACCTTC.

This clone came up a few times. The J gene is TRBJ1-1, the V gene TRBV5-1, with 7 bases fitting TRBD1. Germline V CDR1 and CDR2: SGHRS, YFSETQ. Trimming removed 5 bases from V and 1 base from J; junction bases left unmatched: 8. CDR3 length: 15 amino acids. The CDR3 protein is CASSRDSLANTEAFF. The CDR3 region has the DNA TGCGCCAGCAGTAGGGACAGCCTTGCGAACACTGAAGCTTTCTTT.

V is TRBV5-1 and J is TRBJ2-5, with 7 bases matching TRBD1. J was trimmed by 5 bases and V by 4 bases; bases with no gene match: 11. The germline V gene encodes CDR1 SGHRS and CDR2 YFSETQ. CDR3 length: 15 amino acids. The CDR3 DNA reads TGCGCCAGCAGCCCGGGACAGTCAGGGAGTGAGACCCAGTACTTC. Its translation is CASSPGQSGSETQYF.

This clone was seen only once. V gene TRBV4-2 combines with J gene TRBJ2-2; 9 nucleotides agree with TRBD2. The length of the CDR3 is 16 residues. With V trimmed by 4 bases and J by 4 bases, 7 bases remained unmatched. Germline V gene sequence: CDR1 LGHNA, CDR2 YNFKEQ. In DNA form, the CDR3 reads TGTGCCAGCAGCCCTCTTGCGGGGGGGCCCACCGGGGAGCTGTTTTTT. Translating it yields CASSPLAGGPTGELFF.

This sequence joins TRBV5-1 and TRBJ2-7, with D perhaps being TRBD1 or TRBD2 (5 bases each). Trimming removed 5 bases from V and 6 bases from J, with 9 bases in between. This CDR3 region has 11 residues. Germline CDR1 SGHRS, CDR2 YFSETQ. The CDR3 sequence is CASRGGGEQYF. The DNA of the CDR3 is TGCGCCAGCAGGGGTGGGGGCGAGCAGTACTTC. Supplemented by reference TRBV5-1 and TRBJ2-7, the full variable domain reads KAGVTQTPRYLIKTRGQQVTLSCSPISGHRSVSWYQQTPGQGLQFLFEYFSETQRNKGNFPGRFSGRQFSNSRSEMNVSTLELGDSALYLCASRGGGEQYFGPGTRLTVT.

J is TRBJ2-1 and V is TRBV11-2; D is ambiguous. Between the trimmed V and J ends, which lost 1 base and 3 bases, there was a span of 10 bases. The CDR3 length is 15 residues. Germline V lookup: CDR1 SGHAT, CDR2 FQNNGV. The CDR3 DNA reads as TGTGCCAGCAGCTTAGCCGCCGGCGTCTACAATGAGCAGTTCTTC. It yields the protein CASSLAAGVYNEQFF.

V and J are TRBV5-1 and TRBJ2-5; perhaps TRBD2 as D (6 bases). The V gene lost 0 bases and the J gene lost 5 bases, with 11 bases spanning the gap. The germline gives CDR1 SGHRS, CDR2 YFSETQ. This CDR3 is 14 amino acids long. CDR3 region: CASSLGRGVETQYF. CDR3 sequence (DNA): TGCGCCAGCAGCTTGGGGAGGGGAGTGGAGACCCAGTACTTC.

With regard to this clone: Other DNA sequences in the sample encode the same CDR3. This chain joins TRBV18 and TRBJ2-4, with TRBD1 identical over 9 bases. The CDR3 extends over 15 amino acids. Trimming took 6 bases from V and 2 from J; bases not matched to a gene: 5. Germline values: CDR1 KGHSH, CDR2 LQKENI. The CDR3 loop reads CASSPGTGSKNIQYF. The CDR3 DNA follows: TGTGCCAGCTCTCCCGGGACAGGGTCCAAAAACATTCAGTACTTC.

V and J are TRBV15 and TRBJ1-1; D is possibly TRBD1 (6 bases). V was shortened by 0 bases and J by 0 bases, with 23 bases between the two germline ends. The CDR3 length is 20 residues. Per the germline V gene, CDR1 is LNHNV and CDR2 is YYDKDF (reference sequence). Here the CDR3 DNA reads TGTGCCACCAGCAGAGATCGAGGGGCGACAGGCCTCGGCATGAACACTGAAGCTTTCTTT. Translation: CATSRDRGATGLGMNTEAFF.

The V gene is TRBV2, the J gene TRBJ1-1, with TRBD1 as a possible D gene (5 bases). Germline V gene data show CDR1 as SNHLY and CDR2 as FYNNEI. With 7 bases removed from V and 5 bases from J, the gap between germline ends came to 17 bases. The CDR3 loop spans 14 amino acids. In DNA form, the CDR3 reads TGTGCCAGCAACCGGGCAGGGTCACAAACTGAAGCTTTCTTT. Residues: CASNRAGSQTEAFF.

V usage is TRBV5-1 and J usage is TRBJ2-2, with TRBD2 identical over 13 bases. Germline V gene sequence: CDR1 SGHRS, CDR2 YFSETQ. Trimming at V came to 0 bases and at J to 6 bases, leaving 11 bases not matched to a gene. This CDR3 contains 19 residues. CDR3 sequence reads: CASSLVSFRLAGGSGELFF. The CDR3 coding sequence is TGCGCCAGCAGCTTGGTATCATTCAGACTAGCGGGGGGATCCGGGGAGCTGTTTTTT. The full variable domain, completed using reference TRBV5-1 and TRBJ2-2, is KAGVTQTPRYLIKTRGQQVTLSCSPISGHRSVSWYQQTPGQGLQFLFEYFSETQRNKGNFPGRFSGRQFSNSRSEMNVSTLELGDSALYLCASSLVSFRLAGGSGELFFGEGSRLTVL.